This record covers a single TCR beta chain. Germline loops: CDR1 LNHNV, CDR2 YYDKDF (reference sequence). The length of the CDR3 is 15 residues. V was pared by 5 bases and J by 2 bases, with 15 bases between. These data belong to a study of cytomegalovirus exposure and HLA in healthy donors. The PCR was carried out with 60 Vbeta primers and 13 Jbeta primers. The table came from immunoSEQ multiplex PCR; TCRdb's copy has only in-frame clones and leaves some out. Its listing shows about 43,000 clones. This TCR was recovered from a woman under 40 in good health and CMV-seronegative. The chain couples TRBV15 to TRBJ1-1, with no clear D. Sequencing was carried out using PBMCs. The CDR3 nucleotides read TGTGCCACCAGCGGAAACGACAAACTTAACACTGAAGCTTTCTTT. Amino acids: CATSGNDKLNTEAFF. The full variable domain, rest sourced from reference TRBV15 and TRBJ1-1, is DAMVIQNPRYQVTQFGKPVTLSCSQTLNHNVMYWYQQKSSQAPKLLFHYYDKDFNNEADTPDNFQSRRPNTSFCFLDIRSPGLGDTAMYLCATSGNDKLNTEAFFGQGTRLTVV.